Listed below are T cell receptor beta chains from one sample, sequenced in a study of blood T cell repertoires in COVID-19. Data came from immunoSEQ multiplex PCR; TCRdb stores just in-frame clones and leaves some out. The sample lists over 250,000 clones, more than 85% occurring once. Material for sequencing was PBMCs or T cells enriched from blood (not recorded which). These receptors all come from a man aged 35-49 years who had recovered from COVID-19. Each CDR3 is given with its conserved first and last residue. A D gene is named only where the DNA matches it firmly.

d_gene | len | v_gene | CDR3aa
TRBD1 | 20 | TRBV5-1 | CASSFRDRGLMVDVNTEAFF
TRBD1 | 15 | TRBV5-4 | CASSLGQGASEKLFF
. | 14 | TRBV7-9 | CASSLRDSNTEAFF
. | 15 | TRBV5-1 | CASSLSWDTGNTIYF
TRBD1 | 15 | TRBV28 | CASSPIRQGRETQYF
. | 18 | TRBV18 | CASSPLAGAWGGSNEQYF
TRBD2 | 15 | TRBV11-2 | CASSLERGDYNEQFF
. | 16 | TRBV9 | CASSVRKGFDATEAFF
TRBD1 | 14 | TRBV10-2 | CASRGQGILNEQFF
. | 16 | TRBV6-5 | CASSYTPTGINEKLFF
TRBD1 | 17 | TRBV13 | CASNLPPGQVRPGELFF
. | 16 | TRBV27 | CASSLTGASLSGEQYF
TRBD1 | 15 | TRBV18 | CASDIGGTGAYGYTF
. | 16 | TRBV4-2 | CASSQDLAGPTYEQYF
TRBD1 | 16 | TRBV4-2 | CASSQANRGTYNEQFF
. | 16 | TRBV9 | CASSVGLGGSNTEAFF
TRBD2 | 14 | TRBV30 | CAWSLSSGGYEQYF
. | 14 | TRBV2 | CASSTGATNEKLFF
. | 14 | TRBV14 | CASSQPGYNSPLHF
TRBD2 | 13 | TRBV10-1 | CASKAGGTGELFF
. | 17 | TRBV27 | CASSLSRGQGPPGTQYF
TRBD2 | 16 | TRBV7-6 | CASSLGLAGFTGELFF
. | 11 | TRBV25-1 | CASSEIGQQYF
. | 17 | TRBV2 | CASSVLDSRPYNSPLHF
TRBD1 | 15 | TRBV19 | CASRSGTGRNQPQHF
. | 13 | TRBV12-3/TRBV12-4 | CASSLTDTGELFF
. | 12 | TRBV29-1 | CSAGELDYEQYF
. | 12 | TRBV29-1 | CSVGSRGYEQYF
. | 18 | TRBV5-1 | CASSFLSGDLLAKNIQYF
TRBD1 | 14 | TRBV5-1 | CASSLDRGSEKLFF
. | 13 | TRBV7-9 | CASSREINQPQHF
TRBD2 | 13 | TRBV12-3/TRBV12-4 | CASWTSGAYEQFF
. | 14 | TRBV25-1 | CASRDIRGGEKLFF
. | 12 | TRBV5-1 | CASSLDRIGYTF
TRBD1 | 15 | TRBV27 | CASSLYGRGGVEQFF
TRBD2 | 15 | TRBV28 | CASSETSGSSYEQYF
TRBD2 | 16 | TRBV9 | CASSVQAGTNTGELFF
TRBD1 | 14 | TRBV29-1 | CSVDPKDRDNEQFF
. | 15 | TRBV7-3 | CASSLEGGSGNTIYF
TRBD2 | 15 | TRBV7-2 | CASSLAPLAVNEQFF
. | 12 | TRBV28 | CASTGDLVWQYF
. | 13 | TRBV7-3 | CASSGQPTDTQYF
TRBD2 | 14 | TRBV24-1 | CATSRGGPQETQYF
TRBD1 | 14 | TRBV6-5 | CASSSGTGTREAFF
. | 15 | TRBV5-8 | CASSFSGISNQPQHF
TRBD1 | 14 | TRBV5-1 | CASAIQGSYNEQFF
. | 14 | TRBV6-5 | CASKQDILNYGYTF
. | 14 | TRBV5-8 | CASSFQTANTEAFF
TRBD1 | 14 | TRBV27 | CASSFGQGPDEQYF